These T cell receptor beta chains were read from a single sample in a study of PD-1 blockade in classical Hodgkin lymphoma. The repertoire was sequenced with immunoSEQ multiplex PCR; TCRdb's copy has only in-frame clones and lacks some. The sample lists about 89,000 clones; over 75% were seen once. This sample comprised peripheral blood mononuclear cells (PBMCs), obtained before the fourth cycle of nivolumab. Receptor source: a human donor with classical Hodgkin lymphoma. Both conserved end residues are part of each CDR3. Fields, in order: CDR3 DNA, CDR3 protein, V gene, clone size, D gene, J gene. A D gene is named only where the DNA matches it firmly. Clone size appears in some rows only: once, few, many, or a class for an expanded clone.

DNA: TGTGCCAGCAGTTACAATCCAGGGAACACTGAAGCTTTCTTT
CDR3: CASSYNPGNTEAFF
V: TRBV6-5
size: NA
D: NA
J: TRBJ1-1

DNA: TGTGCCAGCAGCTTAGTAGCAGGGTGGATGAACACTGAAGCTTTCTTT
CDR3: CASSLVAGWMNTEAFF
V: TRBV7-8
size: few
D: NA
J: TRBJ1-1

DNA: TGTGCCAGCAGTTCGGGGACAGGGGGGAATCAGCCCCAGCATTTT
CDR3: CASSSGTGGNQPQHF
V: TRBV27
size: NA
D: TRBD1
J: TRBJ1-5

DNA: TGTGCCAGCAGCCCGTACAGGGACTCCAACACTGAAGCTTTCTTT
CDR3: CASSPYRDSNTEAFF
V: TRBV7-2
size: NA
D: NA
J: TRBJ1-1

DNA: TGCGCCAGCAGCTTGGACACAGATACGCAGTATTTT
CDR3: CASSLDTDTQYF
V: TRBV5-1
size: NA
D: NA
J: TRBJ2-3

DNA: TGTGCCAGCAGTCTGGGGAGCTATGGCTACACCTTC
CDR3: CASSLGSYGYTF
V: TRBV25-1
size: NA
D: NA
J: TRBJ1-2

DNA: TGTGCCAGCAGCTCCCCGGGCGGGGGAGACTACGAGCAGTACTTC
CDR3: CASSSPGGGDYEQYF
V: TRBV5-4
size: NA
D: TRBD2
J: TRBJ2-7

DNA: TGTGCCAGCAGCTCAGCGGACAGGGGGACCACTGAAGCTTTCTTT
CDR3: CASSSADRGTTEAFF
V: TRBV7-2
size: NA
D: TRBD1
J: TRBJ1-1

DNA: TGTGCCAGCAGTCACGACATCGGGACAGGCTACACCTTC
CDR3: CASSHDIGTGYTF
V: TRBV7-8
size: once
D: NA
J: TRBJ1-2

DNA: TGTGCCAGCAGTGACTCCCGATCACAGGGCGACAGCTATGGCTACACCTTC
CDR3: CASSDSRSQGDSYGYTF
V: TRBV2
size: NA
D: NA
J: TRBJ1-2

DNA: TGTGCCTGGAGCGTCGGGGTCTTCGACACTGAAGCTTTCTTT
CDR3: CAWSVGVFDTEAFF
V: TRBV30
size: NA
D: NA
J: TRBJ1-1

DNA: TGTGCCAGCTCACCACGTACGAGGACCGGGGAGCTGTTTTTT
CDR3: CASSPRTRTGELFF
V: TRBV18
size: NA
D: NA
J: TRBJ2-2

DNA: TGTGCCATCCTTCGGGGGTCCAGCTCCTACGAGCAGTACTTC
CDR3: CAILRGSSSYEQYF
V: TRBV2
size: NA
D: NA
J: TRBJ2-7

DNA: TGTGCCAGCAGCTCCTCAGGGCTCCCTAACTATGGCTACACCTTC
CDR3: CASSSSGLPNYGYTF
V: TRBV7-9
size: NA
D: NA
J: TRBJ1-2

DNA: TGTGCCAGCAGCGTAGGGACAGGGACATACGAGCAGTACTTC
CDR3: CASSVGTGTYEQYF
V: TRBV9
size: NA
D: TRBD1
J: TRBJ2-7

DNA: TGTGCCAGCAGGCGGCAGGGGGACTACGAGCAGTACTTC
CDR3: CASRRQGDYEQYF
V: TRBV28
size: NA
D: TRBD1
J: TRBJ2-7

DNA: TGTGCTAGTGGTTTGGTACGAACAGGGAACACCGGGGAGCTGTTTTTT
CDR3: CASGLVRTGNTGELFF
V: TRBV12-5
size: NA
D: NA
J: TRBJ2-2

DNA: TGCGCCAGCAGCCACACCCGGGACAAAGGTCCCTACGAGCAGTACTTC
CDR3: CASSHTRDKGPYEQYF
V: TRBV4-3
size: NA
D: NA
J: TRBJ2-7

DNA: TGTGCCAGCAGCAAAGGGACATTCCAAGAGACCCAGTACTTC
CDR3: CASSKGTFQETQYF
V: TRBV21-1
size: NA
D: NA
J: TRBJ2-5

DNA: TGTGCCAGCAGTGGGACGGAGAACACTGAAGCTTTCTTT
CDR3: CASSGTENTEAFF
V: TRBV6-1
size: NA
D: NA
J: TRBJ1-1

DNA: TGTGCCAGCAGTGACCGGGACAGGGGAATTGAGTACTTC
CDR3: CASSDRDRGIEYF
V: TRBV6-1
size: NA
D: TRBD1
J: TRBJ2-7

DNA: TGTGCCAGCAGCAAACCCCTTAGACTAGCTGGCGGGGAGACCCAGTACTTC
CDR3: CASSKPLRLAGGETQYF
V: TRBV5-6
size: few
D: TRBD2
J: TRBJ2-5

DNA: TGTGCCAGCAGCGATAATTCCGGGACAGGGGACACTGAAGCTTTCTTT
CDR3: CASSDNSGTGDTEAFF
V: TRBV9
size: NA
D: TRBD1
J: TRBJ1-1

DNA: TGTGCCAGCAGGTCTTTGGGGGATACGCAGTATTTT
CDR3: CASRSLGDTQYF
V: TRBV6-5
size: NA
D: NA
J: TRBJ2-3

DNA: TGTGCCACCGACAGGGGAGGGGCCAACGTCCTGACTTTC
CDR3: CATDRGGANVLTF
V: TRBV7-9
size: NA
D: TRBD1
J: TRBJ2-6

DNA: TGTGCCAGCAGCCAAGTAGGGGGCCTCTATGGCTACACCTTC
CDR3: CASSQVGGLYGYTF
V: TRBV4-2
size: NA
D: TRBD1
J: TRBJ1-2

DNA: TGTGCCAGCAGCTTGGTGGCGGCTAGCGGGGGGCGGGATACGCAGTATTTT
CDR3: CASSLVAASGGRDTQYF
V: TRBV5-8
size: NA
D: TRBD2
J: TRBJ2-3

DNA: TGCGCCAGCAGCCCGACTAGCGGGGGGACCTACGAGCAGTACTTC
CDR3: CASSPTSGGTYEQYF
V: TRBV4-1
size: NA
D: TRBD2
J: TRBJ2-7

DNA: TGTGCCAGTAGTATCCGCGGAATCACTGAAGCTTTCTTT
CDR3: CASSIRGITEAFF
V: TRBV19
size: NA
D: NA
J: TRBJ1-1

DNA: TGCGCCAGCAGTCCTGGACTAGCGGGGGGGACAGATACGCAGTATTTT
CDR3: CASSPGLAGGTDTQYF
V: TRBV10-2
size: NA
D: TRBD2
J: TRBJ2-3

DNA: TGTGCCAGCAGCTTAGTTTCTGGGGAGCAGTACTTC
CDR3: CASSLVSGEQYF
V: TRBV11-3
size: few
D: NA
J: TRBJ2-7

DNA: TGTGCCAGTAGTATAGCCTGGGCGGCCCAGAGTTCAGATACGCAGTATTTT
CDR3: CASSIAWAAQSSDTQYF
V: TRBV19
size: NA
D: NA
J: TRBJ2-3

DNA: TGTGCCAGCAGTTTAGGGGGAGGTGAAAAACTGTTTTTT
CDR3: CASSLGGGEKLFF
V: TRBV28
size: NA
D: NA
J: TRBJ1-4

DNA: TGTGCCAGCAGCAGGGAGGACAGGGCCTCTGAAGCTTTTTTT
CDR3: CASSREDRASEAFF
V: TRBV21-1
size: once
D: NA
J: TRBJ1-1

DNA: TGCGCCAGCAGCCAGGATCACAAGAGCAATCAGCCCCAGCATTTT
CDR3: CASSQDHKSNQPQHF
V: TRBV4-1
size: once
D: NA
J: TRBJ1-5

DNA: TGTGCCACCCTCAGACGACCCAAAGCCAAAAACATTCAGTACTTC
CDR3: CATLRRPKAKNIQYF
V: TRBV6-7
size: NA
D: NA
J: TRBJ2-4

DNA: TGTGCCACCAGCAGGGACGCCTTGTACAATGAGCAGTTCTTC
CDR3: CATSRDALYNEQFF
V: TRBV15
size: NA
D: NA
J: TRBJ2-1

DNA: TGTGCCAGCTCACCATCAGGACAGGGCATCTACGAGCAGTACTTC
CDR3: CASSPSGQGIYEQYF
V: TRBV18
size: NA
D: TRBD1
J: TRBJ2-7

DNA: TGTGCCAGCAGTGACCAGCGGGGGGGAAGGAATGAGCAGTTCTTC
CDR3: CASSDQRGGRNEQFF
V: TRBV2
size: NA
D: TRBD2
J: TRBJ2-1

DNA: TGCAGCGTTGGTGGAACGGGCTACAGACCTCCCTACGAGCAGTACTTC
CDR3: CSVGGTGYRPPYEQYF
V: TRBV29-1
size: NA
D: NA
J: TRBJ2-7

DNA: TGTGCCAGCAGTTATCTAGCGGGGGGACTTAGGACAGATACGCAGTATTTT
CDR3: CASSYLAGGLRTDTQYF
V: TRBV27
size: NA
D: TRBD2
J: TRBJ2-3

DNA: TGTGCCAGCGCCCCCCGAGCGGGGAACCAAGAGACCCAGTACTTC
CDR3: CASAPRAGNQETQYF
V: TRBV14
size: NA
D: TRBD2
J: TRBJ2-5

DNA: TGTGCCAGCATAATACAGGGTTTCACCGGGGAGCTGTTTTTT
CDR3: CASIIQGFTGELFF
V: TRBV2
size: NA
D: NA
J: TRBJ2-2

DNA: TGTGCCAGCAGCTTAGGTCCTTCCAATGAAAAACTGTTTTTT
CDR3: CASSLGPSNEKLFF
V: TRBV7-9
size: NA
D: NA
J: TRBJ1-4

DNA: TGTGCCAGCAGAAAGGACGGGGACAGCGGATACACCTTC
CDR3: CASRKDGDSGYTF
V: TRBV28
size: NA
D: TRBD1
J: TRBJ1-2

DNA: TGCGCCAGCAGCCAAGGGGTAGGGCCCTCCTACGAGCAGTACTTC
CDR3: CASSQGVGPSYEQYF
V: TRBV4-3
size: few
D: NA
J: TRBJ2-7

DNA: TGCGCCAGCAGCTTCGGGACATCTTATGGCTACACCTTC
CDR3: CASSFGTSYGYTF
V: TRBV5-1
size: NA
D: NA
J: TRBJ1-2

DNA: TGTGCCAGCAGCCCCACAGGGGACCCCTATGGCTACACCTTC
CDR3: CASSPTGDPYGYTF
V: TRBV7-9
size: once
D: TRBD1
J: TRBJ1-2

DNA: TGTGCCAGCAGCTCCCCAGGGGAAAACTATGGCTACACCTTC
CDR3: CASSSPGENYGYTF
V: TRBV7-3
size: few
D: NA
J: TRBJ1-2

DNA: TGTGCCAGCAGGGGGGGGGCATTCGCTAAGACTGAAGCTTTCTTT
CDR3: CASRGGAFAKTEAFF
V: TRBV2
size: NA
D: NA
J: TRBJ1-1

DNA: TGTGCCAGCAGCCAGGGAGAGCAGCCCCAGCATTTT
CDR3: CASSQGEQPQHF
V: TRBV6-5
size: NA
D: NA
J: TRBJ1-5

DNA: TGTGCCAGCAGTTTACCCGGGACAACAGATACGCAGTATTTT
CDR3: CASSLPGTTDTQYF
V: TRBV27
size: few
D: NA
J: TRBJ2-3

DNA: TGTGCCACCTCCCCGTGGGTTCAGGGGGATCAGCCCCAGCATTTT
CDR3: CATSPWVQGDQPQHF
V: TRBV6-1
size: NA
D: TRBD1
J: TRBJ1-5

DNA: TGCGCCAGCAGCCCGATGACGATGACGATCCAAGAGACCCAGTACTTC
CDR3: CASSPMTMTIQETQYF
V: TRBV5-1
size: NA
D: NA
J: TRBJ2-5

DNA: TGTGCCACCAGCGGGCCGGGGGGGCTGTTCGGCTACAATGAGCAGTTCTTC
CDR3: CATSGPGGLFGYNEQFF
V: TRBV15
size: NA
D: TRBD2
J: TRBJ2-1

DNA: TGTGCCAGCAGCTTACGACAGGGTCTTGCCTACGAGCAGTACTTC
CDR3: CASSLRQGLAYEQYF
V: TRBV13
size: NA
D: TRBD1
J: TRBJ2-7

DNA: TGTGCCAGTAGTATTACTCGCCGGACAGACAATTCACCCCTCCACTTT
CDR3: CASSITRRTDNSPLHF
V: TRBV19
size: NA
D: NA
J: TRBJ1-6

DNA: TGTGCCAGCAGTTTCACGGGGGCGCACACTGAAGCTTTCTTT
CDR3: CASSFTGAHTEAFF
V: TRBV27
size: NA
D: NA
J: TRBJ1-1

DNA: TGTGCCAGCAGCGTCCAGGGAGTAGTTATGGGAACCGGGGAGCTGTTTTTT
CDR3: CASSVQGVVMGTGELFF
V: TRBV7-9
size: NA
D: NA
J: TRBJ2-2

DNA: TGTGCCAGCAGTTACTGGCAGGGGCAAACCTACGAGCAGTACTTC
CDR3: CASSYWQGQTYEQYF
V: TRBV6-5
size: once
D: NA
J: TRBJ2-7